This T cell receptor (beta chain) was identified in a study of shared clonotypes between healthy human individuals. The CDR3 sequence is 16 residues long. Trimming pared 10 bases from V and 0 bases from J, leaving 21 bases between. Germline lookup yields CDR1 ENHRY and CDR2 SYGVKD. Profiled with immunoSEQ multiplex PCR; TCRdb holds only in-frame clones, not every one. Among around 1,900,000 clones listed, just under 95% were seen once. CD45RO-negative cells were positively selected for CCR7, leaving out terminally differentiated effector memory CD45RA+ cells. The gene calls are TRBV10-3 and TRBJ1-1; tentative D call: TRBD1 (5 bases). This receptor was identified in a man aged 18 to 30 in good health. Some clones in this sample may be carry-over from other donors' samples. The specimen was naive CD8+ T cells from PBMCs. Written as DNA, the CDR3 is TGTGCCACTCGGCGAGGGACGGATTTCATGAACACTGAAGCTTTCTTT. Translated: CATRRGTDFMNTEAFF.